These 5 T cell receptor beta chains came from one sample sequenced in a study of Ad26.COV2.S vaccination and SARS-CoV-2 variants. Data came from immunoSEQ multiplex PCR; TCRdb stores just in-frame clones and leaves some out. The sample includes about 500,000 clones, roughly 87% of them seen just once. Treatment indicated: around 19 received Ad26.COV2.S at low or high dose, single or two shots; 5 received placebo; per-sample allocation not given. The samples date from day 63 after the first vaccine or placebo injection. The input for sequencing was peripheral blood, taken in a trial of Ad26.COV2.S vaccine versus placebo. These receptors came from a person between 18 and 65 years old who received the Ad26.COV2.S COVID-19 vaccine or a placebo.

The CDR3 nucleotides read TGTGCCAGCAGTGGGGGTCGGGGACAGATTTACACTGAAGCTTTCTTT. Its protein product is CASSGGRGQIYTEAFF. The chain couples TRBV2 to TRBJ1-1; 7 positions agree with TRBD1. This CDR3 region has 16 residues. Trimming removed 4 bases from V and 3 bases from J; junction bases left unmatched: 11. Germline V gene lookup returns CDR1 SNHLY and CDR2 FYNNEI.

The chain is built from TRBV6-1 and TRBJ2-7; D possibly corresponds to TRBD2 (5 bases). Germline CDR1 reads MNHNS; CDR2 reads SASEGT. Deletions cut 0 bases from V and 4 bases from J, with 7 bases between. The CDR3 spans 13 residues. The CDR3 DNA reads TGTGCCAGCAGTGAAGCGCGAGGGTACGAGCAGTACTTC. It encodes CASSEARGYEQYF.

V usage is TRBV5-5 and J usage is TRBJ2-4; D perhaps matches TRBD1 (7 bases). V lost 2 bases and J 0 bases, leaving 12 bases between the germline ends. The CDR3 sequence is 16 residues long. Germline loops: CDR1 SGHKS, CDR2 YYEKEE (reference sequence). The CDR3, as DNA: TGTGCCAGCAGCTTATACAGGGGACTAGCCAAAAACATTCAGTACTTC. Protein sequence: CASSLYRGLAKNIQYF.

The chain employs TRBV5-1 and TRBJ1-2, with D uncertain. This CDR3 has 15 residues. Deletions cut 0 bases from V and 5 bases from J, with 14 bases between. CDR1 is SGHRS and CDR2 is YFSETQ in the germline V gene. This CDR3 is CASSLDGPGRYGYTF. DNA of the CDR3: TGCGCCAGCAGCTTGGATGGTCCAGGCCGTTATGGCTACACCTTC.

This clone was seen just once. The CDR3 DNA follows: TGTGCCAGCACTAGGACAGGCGGGTTCGATGAGCAGTTCTTC. It translates to CASTRTGGFDEQFF. The chain recombines TRBV28 with TRBJ2-1; 7 nucleotides line up with TRBD1. With 7 bases clipped from V and 8 bases from J, the junction kept 11 bases outside the gene matches. CDR3 length: 14 residues. Germline lookup yields CDR1 MDHEN and CDR2 SYDVKM.